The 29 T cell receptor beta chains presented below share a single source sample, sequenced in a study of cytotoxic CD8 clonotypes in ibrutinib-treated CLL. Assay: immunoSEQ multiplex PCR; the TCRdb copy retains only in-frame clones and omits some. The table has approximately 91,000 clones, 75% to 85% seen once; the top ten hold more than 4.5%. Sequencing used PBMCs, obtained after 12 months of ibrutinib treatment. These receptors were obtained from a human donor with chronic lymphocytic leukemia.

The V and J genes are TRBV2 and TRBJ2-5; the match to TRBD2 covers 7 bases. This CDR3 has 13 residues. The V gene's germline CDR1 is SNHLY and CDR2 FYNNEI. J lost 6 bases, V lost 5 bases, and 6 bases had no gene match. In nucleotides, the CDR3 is TGTGCCAGCAGTTGGACTAGTGTTCAGACCCAGTACTTC. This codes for CASSWTSVQTQYF.

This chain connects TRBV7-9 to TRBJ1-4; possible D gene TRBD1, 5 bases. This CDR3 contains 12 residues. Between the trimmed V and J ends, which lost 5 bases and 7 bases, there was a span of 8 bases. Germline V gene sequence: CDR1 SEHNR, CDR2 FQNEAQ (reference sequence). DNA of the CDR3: TGTGCCAGCAGCCCGCAGGGTGAAAAACTGTTTTTT. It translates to CASSPQGEKLFF.

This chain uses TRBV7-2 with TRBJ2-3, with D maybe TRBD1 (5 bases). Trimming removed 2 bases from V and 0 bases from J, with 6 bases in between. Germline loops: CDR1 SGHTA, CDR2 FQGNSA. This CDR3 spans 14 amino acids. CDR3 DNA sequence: TGTGCCAGCAGCTTACAGGGCAGCACAGATACGCAGTATTTT. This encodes CASSLQGSTDTQYF.

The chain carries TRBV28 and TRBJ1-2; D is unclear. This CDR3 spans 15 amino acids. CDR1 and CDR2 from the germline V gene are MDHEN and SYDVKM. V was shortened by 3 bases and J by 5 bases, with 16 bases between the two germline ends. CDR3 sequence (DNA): TGTGCCAGCAGTTTGGACCTATCCGGAGGGTATGGCTACACCTTC. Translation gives CASSLDLSGGYGYTF.

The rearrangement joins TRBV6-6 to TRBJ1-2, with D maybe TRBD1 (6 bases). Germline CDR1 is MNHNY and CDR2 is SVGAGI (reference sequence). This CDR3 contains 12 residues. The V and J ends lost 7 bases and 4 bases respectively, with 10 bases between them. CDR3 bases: TGTGCCAGCAAGGAGGGGGTCTATGGCTACACCTTC. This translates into CASKEGVYGYTF.

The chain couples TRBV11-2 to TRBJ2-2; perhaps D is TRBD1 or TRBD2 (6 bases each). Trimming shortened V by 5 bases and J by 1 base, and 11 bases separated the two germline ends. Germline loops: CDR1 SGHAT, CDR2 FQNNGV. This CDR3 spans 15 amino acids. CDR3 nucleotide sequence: TGTGCCAGCAGCCGAGGGGGGATGAACACCGGGGAGCTGTTTTTT. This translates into CASSRGGMNTGELFF.

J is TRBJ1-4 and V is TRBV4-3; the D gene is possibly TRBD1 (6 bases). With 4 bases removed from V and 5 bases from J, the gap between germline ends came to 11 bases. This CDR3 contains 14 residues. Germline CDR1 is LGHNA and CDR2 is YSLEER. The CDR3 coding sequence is TGCGCCAGCAGCCGGGGGCTGGACAATGAAAAACTGTTTTTT. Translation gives CASSRGLDNEKLFF.

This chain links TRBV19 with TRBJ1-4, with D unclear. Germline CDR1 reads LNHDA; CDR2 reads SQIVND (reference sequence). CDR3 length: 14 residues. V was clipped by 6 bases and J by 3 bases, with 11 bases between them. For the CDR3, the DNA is TGTGCCAGTAGGCTGGTGGGAGCTAATGAAAAACTGTTTTTT. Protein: CASRLVGANEKLFF.

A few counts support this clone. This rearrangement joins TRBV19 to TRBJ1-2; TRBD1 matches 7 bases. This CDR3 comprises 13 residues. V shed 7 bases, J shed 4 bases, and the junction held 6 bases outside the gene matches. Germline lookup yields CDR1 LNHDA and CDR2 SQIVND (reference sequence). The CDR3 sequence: CASTPDRTYGYTF. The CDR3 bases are TGTGCCAGTACCCCGGACAGGACCTATGGCTACACCTTC.

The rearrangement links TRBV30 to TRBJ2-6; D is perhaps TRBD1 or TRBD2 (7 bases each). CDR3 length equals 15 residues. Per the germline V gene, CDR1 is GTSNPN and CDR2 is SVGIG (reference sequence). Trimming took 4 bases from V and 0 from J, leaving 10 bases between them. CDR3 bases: TGTGCCTGGACCAGGGGGGGCTCTGGGGCCAACGTCCTGACTTTC. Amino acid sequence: CAWTRGGSGANVLTF.

The CDR3: CATSAMQDLNYGYTF. CDR3 nucleotide sequence: TGTGCCACCAGCGCGATGCAGGATCTCAACTATGGCTACACCTTC. The V gene is TRBV15, the J gene TRBJ1-2; the D is unclear. CDR3 size: 15 residues. The ends were cut back, 5 bases at V and 2 bases at J, with 15 bases in the middle. Germline CDR1 and CDR2: LNHNV and YYDKDF (reference sequence).

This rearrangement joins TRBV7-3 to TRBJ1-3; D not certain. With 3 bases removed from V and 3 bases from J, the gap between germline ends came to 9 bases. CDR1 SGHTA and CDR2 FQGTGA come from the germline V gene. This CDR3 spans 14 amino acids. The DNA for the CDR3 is TGTGCCAGCAGCTTTGGGTCCGGTGGAAACACCATATATTTT. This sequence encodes CASSFGSGGNTIYF. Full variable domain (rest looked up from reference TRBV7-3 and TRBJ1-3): GAGVSQTPSNKVTEKGKYVELRCDPISGHTALYWYRQSLGQGPEFLIYFQGTGAADDSGLPNDRFFAVRPEGSVSTLKIQRTERGDSAVYLCASSFGSGGNTIYFGEGSWLTVV.

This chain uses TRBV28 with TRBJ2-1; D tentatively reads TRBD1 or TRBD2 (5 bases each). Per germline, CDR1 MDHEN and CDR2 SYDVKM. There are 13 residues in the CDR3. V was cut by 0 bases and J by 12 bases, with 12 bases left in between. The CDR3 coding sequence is TGTGCCAGCAGTTTATGGTCGGGACGTTGGCAGTTCTTC. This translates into CASSLWSGRWQFF.

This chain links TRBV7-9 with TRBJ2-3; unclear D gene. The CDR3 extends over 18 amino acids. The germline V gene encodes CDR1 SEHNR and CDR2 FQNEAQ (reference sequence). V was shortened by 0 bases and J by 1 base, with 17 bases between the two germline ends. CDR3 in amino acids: CASSLAPVGGRGTDTQYF. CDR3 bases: TGTGCCAGCAGCTTAGCCCCGGTCGGTGGGCGTGGCACAGATACGCAGTATTTT.

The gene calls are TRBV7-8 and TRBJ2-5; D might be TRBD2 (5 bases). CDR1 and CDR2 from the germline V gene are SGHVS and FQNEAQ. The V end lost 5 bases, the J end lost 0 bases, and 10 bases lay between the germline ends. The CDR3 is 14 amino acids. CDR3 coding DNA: TGTGCCAGCAGCACCGGACTGGACCAAGAGACCCAGTACTTC. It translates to CASSTGLDQETQYF.

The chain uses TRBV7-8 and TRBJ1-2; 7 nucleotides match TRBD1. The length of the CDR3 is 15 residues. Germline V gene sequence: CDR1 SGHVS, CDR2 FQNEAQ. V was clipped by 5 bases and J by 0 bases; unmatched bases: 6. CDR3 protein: CASSPYRGSNYGYTF. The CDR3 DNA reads TGTGCCAGCAGCCCATACAGGGGATCTAACTATGGCTACACCTTC.

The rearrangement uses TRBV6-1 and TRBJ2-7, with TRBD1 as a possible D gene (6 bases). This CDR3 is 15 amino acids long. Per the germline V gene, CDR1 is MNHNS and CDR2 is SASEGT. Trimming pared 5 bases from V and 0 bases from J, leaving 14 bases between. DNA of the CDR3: TGTGCCAGCAGTCTGGGACACTCTGCCTCCTACGAGCAGTACTTC. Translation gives CASSLGHSASYEQYF.

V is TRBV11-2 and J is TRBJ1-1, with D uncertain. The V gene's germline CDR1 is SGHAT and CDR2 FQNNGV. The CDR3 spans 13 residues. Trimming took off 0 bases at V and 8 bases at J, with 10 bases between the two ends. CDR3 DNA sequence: TGTGCCAGCAGCTTAGATCGTGCCAGGGAAGCTTTCTTT. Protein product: CASSLDRAREAFF.

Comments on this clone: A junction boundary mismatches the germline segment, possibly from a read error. The CDR3 sequence is CASSYLSGGTPDF. The CDR3 region has the DNA TGTGCCAGCAGCTACTTGTCGGGCGGGACCCCGGACTTC. V is TRBV28 and J is TRBJ2-7; D is perhaps TRBD2 (6 bases). This CDR3 has 13 amino acids. Germline-derived CDR1 and CDR2 are MDHEN and SYDVKM.

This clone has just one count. CDR3 sequence reads: CATRLEGGSYEQYF. CDR3 DNA sequence: TGTGCCACCCGACTTGAGGGGGGCTCCTACGAGCAGTACTTC. The chain uses TRBV10-3 and TRBJ2-7; either TRBD1 or TRBD2 may supply D (6 bases each). Trimming removed 10 bases at V and 0 bases at J, with 16 bases between. Germline V CDR1 and CDR2: ENHRY, SYGVKD. CDR3 size: 14 residues.

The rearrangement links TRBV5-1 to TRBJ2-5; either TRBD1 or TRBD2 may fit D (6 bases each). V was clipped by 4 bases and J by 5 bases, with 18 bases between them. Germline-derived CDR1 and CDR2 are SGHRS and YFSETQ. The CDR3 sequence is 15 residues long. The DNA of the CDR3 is TGCGCCAGCAGCAACGGGGGCCAAAAGGGGGAGACCCAGTACTTC. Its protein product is CASSNGGQKGETQYF.

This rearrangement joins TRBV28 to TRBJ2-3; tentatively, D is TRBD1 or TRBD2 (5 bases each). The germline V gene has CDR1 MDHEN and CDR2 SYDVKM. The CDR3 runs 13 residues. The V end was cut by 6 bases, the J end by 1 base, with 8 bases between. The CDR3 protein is CASSLGGTDTQYF. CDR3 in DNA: TGTGCCAGCAGCCTGGGGGGCACAGATACGCAGTATTTT.

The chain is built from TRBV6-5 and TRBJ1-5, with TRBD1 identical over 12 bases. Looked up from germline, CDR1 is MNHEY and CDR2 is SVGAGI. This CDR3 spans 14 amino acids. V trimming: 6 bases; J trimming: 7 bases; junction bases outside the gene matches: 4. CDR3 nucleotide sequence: TGTGCCAGCAGAGGGACAGGGGGCGGACAGCCCCAGCATTTT. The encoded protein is CASRGTGGGQPQHF.

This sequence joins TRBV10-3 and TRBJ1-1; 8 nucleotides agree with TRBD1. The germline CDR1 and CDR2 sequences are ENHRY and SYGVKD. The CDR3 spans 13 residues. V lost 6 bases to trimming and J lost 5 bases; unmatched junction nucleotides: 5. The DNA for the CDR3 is TGTGCCATCAGCGCAACAGGGGGTACTGAAGCTTTCTTT. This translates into CAISATGGTEAFF.

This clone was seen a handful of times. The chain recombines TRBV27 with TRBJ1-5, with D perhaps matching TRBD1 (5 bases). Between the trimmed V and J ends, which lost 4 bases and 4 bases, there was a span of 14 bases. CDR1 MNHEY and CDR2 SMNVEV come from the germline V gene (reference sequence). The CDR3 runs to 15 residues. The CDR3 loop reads CASSSSTGGNQPQHF. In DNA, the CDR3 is TGTGCCAGCAGTTCCTCGACCGGGGGAAATCAGCCCCAGCATTTT.

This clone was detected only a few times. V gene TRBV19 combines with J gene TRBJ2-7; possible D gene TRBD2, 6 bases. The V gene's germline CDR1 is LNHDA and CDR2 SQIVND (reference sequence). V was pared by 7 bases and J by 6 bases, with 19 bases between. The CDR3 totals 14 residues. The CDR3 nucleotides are TGTGCCAGTACCGCGGGGCTCCCTCCGGGCGAGCAGTACTTC. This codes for CASTAGLPPGEQYF.

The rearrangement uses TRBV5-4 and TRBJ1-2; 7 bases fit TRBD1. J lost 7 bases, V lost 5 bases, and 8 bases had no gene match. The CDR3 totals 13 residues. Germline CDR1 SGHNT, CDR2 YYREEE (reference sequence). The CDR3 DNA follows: TGTGCCAGCAGACAGGGGAGGGATAGTGGCTACACCTTC. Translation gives CASRQGRDSGYTF.

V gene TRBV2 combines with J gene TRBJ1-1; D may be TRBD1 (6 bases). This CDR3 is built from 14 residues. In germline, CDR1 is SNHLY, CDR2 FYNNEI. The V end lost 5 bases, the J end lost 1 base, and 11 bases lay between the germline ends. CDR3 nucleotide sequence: TGTGCCAGCAGTCCCGGGACAAGGAACACTGAAGCTTTCTTT. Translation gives CASSPGTRNTEAFF.

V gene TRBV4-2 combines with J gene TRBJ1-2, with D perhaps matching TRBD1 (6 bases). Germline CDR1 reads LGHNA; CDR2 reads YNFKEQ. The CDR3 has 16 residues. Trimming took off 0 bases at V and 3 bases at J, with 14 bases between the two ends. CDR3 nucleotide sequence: TGTGCCAGCAGCCAAGAGACGGCCGACAGGTACTATGGCTACACCTTC. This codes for CASSQETADRYYGYTF.